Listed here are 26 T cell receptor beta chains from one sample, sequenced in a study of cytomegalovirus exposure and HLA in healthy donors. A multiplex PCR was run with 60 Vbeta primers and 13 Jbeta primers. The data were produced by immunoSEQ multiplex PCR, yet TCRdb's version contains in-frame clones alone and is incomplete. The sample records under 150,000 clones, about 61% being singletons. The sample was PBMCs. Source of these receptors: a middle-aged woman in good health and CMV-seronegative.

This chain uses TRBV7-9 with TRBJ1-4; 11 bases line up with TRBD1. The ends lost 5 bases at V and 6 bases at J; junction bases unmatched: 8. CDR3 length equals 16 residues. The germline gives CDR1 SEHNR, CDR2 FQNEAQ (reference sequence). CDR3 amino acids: CASSRGTGGLYEKLFF. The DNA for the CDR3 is TGTGCCAGCAGCCGAGGGACAGGGGGTTTGTATGAAAAACTGTTTTTT.

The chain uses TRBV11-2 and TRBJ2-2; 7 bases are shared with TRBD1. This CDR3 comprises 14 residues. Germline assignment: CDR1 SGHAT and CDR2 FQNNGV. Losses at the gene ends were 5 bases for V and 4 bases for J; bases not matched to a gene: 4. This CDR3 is CASSPGQVTGELFF. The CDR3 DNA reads TGTGCCAGCAGCCCCGGACAGGTCACCGGGGAGCTGTTTTTT.

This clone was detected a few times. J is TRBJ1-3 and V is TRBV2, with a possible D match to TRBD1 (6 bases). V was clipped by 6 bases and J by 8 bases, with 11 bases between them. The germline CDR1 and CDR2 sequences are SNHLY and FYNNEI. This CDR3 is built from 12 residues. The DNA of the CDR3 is TGTGCCAGCAGGGCACCAGGGGACACCATATATTTT. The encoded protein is CASRAPGDTIYF.

The CDR3 loop reads CASSQERGWVTEAFF. Written as DNA, the CDR3 is TGTGCCAGCAGCCAAGAAAGGGGGTGGGTCACTGAAGCTTTCTTT. The chain has TRBV14 and TRBJ1-1; D is possibly TRBD1 (6 bases). This CDR3 is 15 amino acids long. Trimming shortened V by 0 bases and J by 4 bases, and 12 bases separated the two germline ends. The germline CDR1 and CDR2 sequences are SGHDN and FVKESK. The full variable domain, rest sourced from reference TRBV14 and TRBJ1-1, is EAGVTQFPSHSVIEKGQTVTLRCDPISGHDNLYWYRRVMGKEIKFLLHFVKESKQDESGMPNNRFLAERTGGTYSTLKVQPAELEDSGVYFCASSQERGWVTEAFFGQGTRLTVV.

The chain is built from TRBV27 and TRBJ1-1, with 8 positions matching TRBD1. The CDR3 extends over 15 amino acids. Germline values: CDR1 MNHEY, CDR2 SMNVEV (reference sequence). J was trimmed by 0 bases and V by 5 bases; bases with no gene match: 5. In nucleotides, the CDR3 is TGTGCCAGCAGTCCGCGGACAGGGATGAACACTGAAGCTTTCTTT. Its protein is CASSPRTGMNTEAFF.

The CDR3 nucleotides read TGCGCCAGCAGCCAAGAACCGAGGAATCAGCCCCAGCATTTT. Amino acids: CASSQEPRNQPQHF. The J gene is TRBJ1-5, the V gene TRBV4-1; D is undetermined. The CDR3 loop spans 14 amino acids. CDR1 and CDR2 from the germline V gene are MGHRA and YSYEKL. Trimming stripped 0 bases from V and 4 bases from J, with 7 bases between.

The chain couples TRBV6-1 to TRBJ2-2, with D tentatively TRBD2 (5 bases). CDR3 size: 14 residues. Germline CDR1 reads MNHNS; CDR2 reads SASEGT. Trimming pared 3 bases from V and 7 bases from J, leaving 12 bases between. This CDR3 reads CASSDVTRGGELFF. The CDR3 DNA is TGTGCCAGCAGTGATGTCACCCGGGGCGGGGAGCTGTTTTTT.

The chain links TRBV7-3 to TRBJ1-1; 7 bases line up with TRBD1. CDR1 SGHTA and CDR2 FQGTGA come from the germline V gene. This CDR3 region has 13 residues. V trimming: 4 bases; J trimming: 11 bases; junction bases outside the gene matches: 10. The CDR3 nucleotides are TGTGCCAGCAGCTACTACCAGGGGGGCTTCGCTTTCTTT. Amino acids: CASSYYQGGFAFF.

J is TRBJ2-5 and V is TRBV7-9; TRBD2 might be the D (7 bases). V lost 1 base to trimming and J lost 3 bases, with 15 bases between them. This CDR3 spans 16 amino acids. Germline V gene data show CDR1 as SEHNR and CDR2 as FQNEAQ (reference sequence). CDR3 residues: CASSLGTGGGEETQYF. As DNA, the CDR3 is TGTGCCAGCAGCTTAGGGACTGGAGGGGGGGAAGAGACCCAGTACTTC. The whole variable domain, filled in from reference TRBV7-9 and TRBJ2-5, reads DTGVSQNPRHKITKRGQNVTFRCDPISEHNRLYWYRQTLGQGPEFLTYFQNEAQLEKSRLLSDRFSAERPKGSFSTLEIQRTEQGDSAMYLCASSLGTGGGEETQYFGPGTRLLVL.

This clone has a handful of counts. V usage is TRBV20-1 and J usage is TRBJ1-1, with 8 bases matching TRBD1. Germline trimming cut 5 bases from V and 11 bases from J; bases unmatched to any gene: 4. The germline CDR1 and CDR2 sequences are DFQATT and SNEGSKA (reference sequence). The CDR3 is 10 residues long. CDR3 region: CSAQDRDAFF. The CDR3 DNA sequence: TGCAGTGCTCAGGACAGGGACGCTTTCTTT.

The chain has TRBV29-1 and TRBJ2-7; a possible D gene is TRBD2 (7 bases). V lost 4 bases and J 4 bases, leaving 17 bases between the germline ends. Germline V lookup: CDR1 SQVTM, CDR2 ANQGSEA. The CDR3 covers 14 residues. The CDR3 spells CSVVAGAPPYEQYF. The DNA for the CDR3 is TGCAGCGTTGTTGCGGGGGCCCCCCCTTACGAGCAGTACTTC.

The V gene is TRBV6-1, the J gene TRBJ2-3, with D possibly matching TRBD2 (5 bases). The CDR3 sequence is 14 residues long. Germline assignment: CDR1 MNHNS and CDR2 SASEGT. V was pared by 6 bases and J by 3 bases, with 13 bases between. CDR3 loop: CASRDFSFTDTQYF. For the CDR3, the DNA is TGTGCCAGCAGGGACTTTTCTTTTACAGATACGCAGTATTTT.

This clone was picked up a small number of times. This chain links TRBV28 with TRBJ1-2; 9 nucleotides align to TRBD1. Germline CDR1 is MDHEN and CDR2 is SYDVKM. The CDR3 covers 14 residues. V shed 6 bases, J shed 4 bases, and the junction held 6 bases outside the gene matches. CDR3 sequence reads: CASSPGQGPYGYTF. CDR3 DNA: TGTGCCAGCAGCCCGGGACAGGGCCCCTATGGCTACACCTTC.

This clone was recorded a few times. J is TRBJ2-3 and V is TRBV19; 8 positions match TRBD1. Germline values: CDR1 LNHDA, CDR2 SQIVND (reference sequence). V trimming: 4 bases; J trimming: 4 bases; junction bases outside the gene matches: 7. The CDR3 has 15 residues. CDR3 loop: CASSTDRVGADTQYF. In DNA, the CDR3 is TGTGCCAGTAGTACGGACAGGGTCGGTGCAGATACGCAGTATTTT.

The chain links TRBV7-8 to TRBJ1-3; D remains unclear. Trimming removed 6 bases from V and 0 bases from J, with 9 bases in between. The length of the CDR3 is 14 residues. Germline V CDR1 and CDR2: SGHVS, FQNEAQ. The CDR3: CASSLLSSGNTIYF. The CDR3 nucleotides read TGTGCCAGCAGTTTGCTTAGCTCTGGAAACACCATATATTTT.

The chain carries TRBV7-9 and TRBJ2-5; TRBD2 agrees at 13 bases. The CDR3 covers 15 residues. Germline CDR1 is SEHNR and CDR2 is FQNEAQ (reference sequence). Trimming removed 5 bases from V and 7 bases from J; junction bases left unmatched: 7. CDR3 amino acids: CASSRETSGGGTQYF. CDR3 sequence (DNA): TGTGCCAGCAGCCGCGAAACTAGCGGGGGGGGGACCCAGTACTTC.

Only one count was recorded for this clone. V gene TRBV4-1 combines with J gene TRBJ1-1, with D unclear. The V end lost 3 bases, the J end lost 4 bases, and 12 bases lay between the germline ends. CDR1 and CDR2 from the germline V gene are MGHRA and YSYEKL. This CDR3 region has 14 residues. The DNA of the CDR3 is TGCGCCAGCAGCCACGGGAACTTTTTCACTGAAGCTTTCTTT. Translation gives CASSHGNFFTEAFF.

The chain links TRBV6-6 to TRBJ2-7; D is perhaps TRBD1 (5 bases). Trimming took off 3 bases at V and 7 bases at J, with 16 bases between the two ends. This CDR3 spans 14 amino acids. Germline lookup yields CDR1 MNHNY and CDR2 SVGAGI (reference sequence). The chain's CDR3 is CASSYLPLTGEQYF. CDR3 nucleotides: TGTGCCAGCAGTTATTTACCCCTTACAGGAGAGCAGTACTTC.

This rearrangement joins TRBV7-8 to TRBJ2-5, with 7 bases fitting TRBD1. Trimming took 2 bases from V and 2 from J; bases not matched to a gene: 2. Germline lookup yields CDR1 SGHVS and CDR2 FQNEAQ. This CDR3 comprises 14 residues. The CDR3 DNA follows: TGTGCCAGCAGCTTAACGACAGGGCAAGAGACCCAGTACTTC. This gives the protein CASSLTTGQETQYF.

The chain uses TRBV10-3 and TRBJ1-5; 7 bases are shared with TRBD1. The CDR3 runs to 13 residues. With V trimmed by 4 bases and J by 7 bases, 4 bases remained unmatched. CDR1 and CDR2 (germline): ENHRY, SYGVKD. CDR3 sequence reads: CAISGTGGQPQHF. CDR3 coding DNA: TGTGCCATCAGTGGGACAGGAGGACAGCCCCAGCATTTT.

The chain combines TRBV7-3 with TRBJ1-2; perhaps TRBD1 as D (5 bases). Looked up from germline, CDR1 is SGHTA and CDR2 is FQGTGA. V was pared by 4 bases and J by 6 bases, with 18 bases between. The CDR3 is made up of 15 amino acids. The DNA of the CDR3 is TGTGCCAGCAGCTCCCCCTTCAGGGAAGGGGATGGCTACACCTTC. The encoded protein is CASSSPFREGDGYTF.

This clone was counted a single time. CDR3 bases: TGCGCCAGCAGCCCGGGGACGGACAGAGAGACCCAGTACTTC. Translated, it gives CASSPGTDRETQYF. This chain uses TRBV5-1 with TRBJ2-5; D perhaps matches TRBD1 (6 bases). The CDR3 has 14 residues. Germline V gene data show CDR1 as SGHRS and CDR2 as YFSETQ. With 4 bases removed from V and 4 bases from J, the gap between germline ends came to 14 bases.

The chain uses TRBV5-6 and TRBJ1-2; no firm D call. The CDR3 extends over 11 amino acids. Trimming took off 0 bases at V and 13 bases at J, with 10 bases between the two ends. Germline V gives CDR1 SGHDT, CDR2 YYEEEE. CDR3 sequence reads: CASSLGEVCTF. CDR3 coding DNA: TGTGCCAGCAGCTTGGGGGAGGTCTGCACCTTC.

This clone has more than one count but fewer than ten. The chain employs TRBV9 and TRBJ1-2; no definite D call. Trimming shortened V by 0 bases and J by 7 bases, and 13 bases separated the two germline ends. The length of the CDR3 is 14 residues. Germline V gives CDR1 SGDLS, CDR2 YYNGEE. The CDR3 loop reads CASSVGLEGGGYTF. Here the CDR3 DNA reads TGTGCCAGCAGCGTAGGTCTGGAGGGAGGTGGCTACACCTTC.

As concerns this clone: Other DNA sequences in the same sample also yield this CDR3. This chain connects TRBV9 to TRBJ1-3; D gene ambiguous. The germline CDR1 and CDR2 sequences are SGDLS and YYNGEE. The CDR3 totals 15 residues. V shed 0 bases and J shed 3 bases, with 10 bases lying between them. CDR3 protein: CASSVASGGGNTIYF. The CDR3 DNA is TGTGCCAGCAGCGTAGCGTCCGGTGGTGGAAACACCATATATTTT.

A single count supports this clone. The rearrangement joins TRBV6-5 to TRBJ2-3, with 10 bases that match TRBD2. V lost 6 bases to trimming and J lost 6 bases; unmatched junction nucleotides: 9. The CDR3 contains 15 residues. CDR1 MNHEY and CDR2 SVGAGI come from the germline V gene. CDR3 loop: CASSRLAGATDTQYF. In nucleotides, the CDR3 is TGTGCCAGCAGCCGTCTAGCGGGGGCGACCGATACGCAGTATTTT.